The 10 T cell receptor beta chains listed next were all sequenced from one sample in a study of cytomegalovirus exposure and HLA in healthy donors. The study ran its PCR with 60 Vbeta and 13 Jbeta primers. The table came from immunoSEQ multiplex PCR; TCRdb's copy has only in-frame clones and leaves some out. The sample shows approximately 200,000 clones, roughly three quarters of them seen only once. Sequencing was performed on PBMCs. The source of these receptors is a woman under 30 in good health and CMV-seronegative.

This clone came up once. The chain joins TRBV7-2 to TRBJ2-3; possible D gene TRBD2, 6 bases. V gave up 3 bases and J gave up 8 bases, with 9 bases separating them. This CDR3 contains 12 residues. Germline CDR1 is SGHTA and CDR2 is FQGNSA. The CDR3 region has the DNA TGTGCCAGCAGCTTTGAGGGAGGTACGCAGTATTTT. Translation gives CASSFEGGTQYF.

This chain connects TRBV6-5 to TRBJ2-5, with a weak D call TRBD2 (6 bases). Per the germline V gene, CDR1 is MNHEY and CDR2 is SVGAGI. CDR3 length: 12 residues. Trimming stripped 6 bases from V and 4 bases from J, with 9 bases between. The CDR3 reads CASREAGETQYF. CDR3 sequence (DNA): TGTGCCAGCAGAGAAGCGGGAGAGACCCAGTACTTC.

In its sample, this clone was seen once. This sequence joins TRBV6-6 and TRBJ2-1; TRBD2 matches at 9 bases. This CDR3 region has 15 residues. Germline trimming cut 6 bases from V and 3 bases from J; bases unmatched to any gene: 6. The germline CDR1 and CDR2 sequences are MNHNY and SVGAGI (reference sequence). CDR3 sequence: CASSAGTSLYNEQFF. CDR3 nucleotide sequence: TGTGCCAGCAGCGCCGGGACTAGCCTCTACAATGAGCAGTTCTTC.

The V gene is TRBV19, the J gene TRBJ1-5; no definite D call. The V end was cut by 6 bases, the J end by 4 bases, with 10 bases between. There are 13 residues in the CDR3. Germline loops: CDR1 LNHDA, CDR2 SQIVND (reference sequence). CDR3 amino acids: CASRRAANQPQHF. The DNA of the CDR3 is TGTGCCAGTAGGAGGGCAGCAAATCAGCCCCAGCATTTT.

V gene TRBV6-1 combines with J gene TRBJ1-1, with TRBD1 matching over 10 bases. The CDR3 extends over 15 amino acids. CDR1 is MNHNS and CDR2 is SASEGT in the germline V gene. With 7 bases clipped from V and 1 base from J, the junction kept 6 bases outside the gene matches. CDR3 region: CASTDRGRENTEAFF. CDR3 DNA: TGTGCCAGCACCGACAGGGGGCGGGAGAACACTGAAGCTTTCTTT.

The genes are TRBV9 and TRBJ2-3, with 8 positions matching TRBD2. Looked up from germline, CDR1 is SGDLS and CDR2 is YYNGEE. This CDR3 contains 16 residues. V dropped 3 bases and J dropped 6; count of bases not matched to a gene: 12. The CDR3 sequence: CASSDVGAGVQDTQYF. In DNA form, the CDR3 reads TGTGCCAGCAGCGACGTGGGAGCGGGAGTCCAGGATACGCAGTATTTT.

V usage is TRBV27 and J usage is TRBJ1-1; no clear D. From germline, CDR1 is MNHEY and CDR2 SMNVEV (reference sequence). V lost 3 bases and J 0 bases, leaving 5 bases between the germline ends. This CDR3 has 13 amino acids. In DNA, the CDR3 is TGTGCCAGCAGTTTCATCATGAACACTGAAGCTTTCTTT. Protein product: CASSFIMNTEAFF.

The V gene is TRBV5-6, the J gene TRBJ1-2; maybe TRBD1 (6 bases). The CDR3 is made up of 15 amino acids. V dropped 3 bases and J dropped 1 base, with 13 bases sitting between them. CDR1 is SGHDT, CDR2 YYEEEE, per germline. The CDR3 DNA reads TGTGCCAGCAGCTGGTGGGACACCGGTAACTATGGCTACACCTTC. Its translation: CASSWWDTGNYGYTF.

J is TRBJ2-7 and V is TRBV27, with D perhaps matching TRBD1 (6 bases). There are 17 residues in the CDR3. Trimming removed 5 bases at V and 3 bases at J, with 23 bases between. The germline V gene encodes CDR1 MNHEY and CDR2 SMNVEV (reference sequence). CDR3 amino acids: CASSPPGAGVRIYEQYF. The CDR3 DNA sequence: TGTGCCAGCAGTCCCCCTGGGGCAGGGGTACGGATCTACGAGCAGTACTTC.

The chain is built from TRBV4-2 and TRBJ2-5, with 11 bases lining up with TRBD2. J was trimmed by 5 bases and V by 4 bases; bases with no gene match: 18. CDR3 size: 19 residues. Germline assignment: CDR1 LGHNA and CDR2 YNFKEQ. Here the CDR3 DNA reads TGTGCCAGCAGCCCACGTTCCGTACTAGCGGGAGATAATGGGGAGACCCAGTACTTC. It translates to CASSPRSVLAGDNGETQYF.